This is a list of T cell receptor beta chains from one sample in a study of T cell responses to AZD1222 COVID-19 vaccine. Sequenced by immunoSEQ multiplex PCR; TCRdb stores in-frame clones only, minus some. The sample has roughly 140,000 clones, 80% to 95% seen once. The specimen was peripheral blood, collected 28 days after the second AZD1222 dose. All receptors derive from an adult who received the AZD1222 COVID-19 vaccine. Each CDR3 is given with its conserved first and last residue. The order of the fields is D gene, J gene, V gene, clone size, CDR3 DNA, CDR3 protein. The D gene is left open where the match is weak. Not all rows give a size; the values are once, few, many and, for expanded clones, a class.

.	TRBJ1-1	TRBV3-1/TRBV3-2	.	TGTGCCAGCAGCCAAGGAAGTGCTGAAGCTTTCTTT	CASSQGSAEAFF
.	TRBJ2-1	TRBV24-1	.	TGTGCCACCAGTGAGAGTAATGAGCAGTTCTTC	CATSESNEQFF
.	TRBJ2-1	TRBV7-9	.	TGTGCCAGCAGCCCTCGCGGTGGTGGGGACAATGAGCAGTTCTTC	CASSPRGGGDNEQFF
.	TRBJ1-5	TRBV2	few	TGTGCCAGCAGTGAAGAGCGAGGGGTCGGACAGCCCCAGCATTTT	CASSEERGVGQPQHF
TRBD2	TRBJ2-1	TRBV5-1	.	TGCGCCAGCAGCTTGGGACTAGCGGAGAATGAGCAGTTCTTC	CASSLGLAENEQFF
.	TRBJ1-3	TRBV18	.	TGTGCCAGCTCACCACCGGCTGGAAACACCATATATTTT	CASSPPAGNTIYF
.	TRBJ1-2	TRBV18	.	TGTGCCAGCTCACCAGAGACAGTCACCTATGGCTACACCTTC	CASSPETVTYGYTF
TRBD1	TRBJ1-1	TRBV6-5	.	TGTGCCAGCAGTCCGGACAGGGGGGGAAGCACTGAAGCTTTCTTT	CASSPDRGGSTEAFF
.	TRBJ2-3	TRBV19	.	TGTGCCAGTAGCGCCGGAGTGGGCACAGATACGCAGTATTTT	CASSAGVGTDTQYF
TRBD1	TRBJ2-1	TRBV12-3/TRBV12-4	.	TGTGCCAGCAGTGAGACAGGGGGTGAGCAGTTCTTC	CASSETGGEQFF
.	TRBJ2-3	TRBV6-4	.	TGTGCCAGCAGTCCACAGGGACTGGAGGGCACAGATACGCAGTATTTT	CASSPQGLEGTDTQYF
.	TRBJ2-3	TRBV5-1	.	TGCGCCAGCAGCGTCCAGGGTCCAGATACGCAGTATTTT	CASSVQGPDTQYF
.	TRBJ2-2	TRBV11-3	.	TGTGCCAGCAGCATCCACCAAGCGAACACCGGGGAGCTGTTTTTT	CASSIHQANTGELFF
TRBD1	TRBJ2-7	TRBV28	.	TGTGCCAGCAGTTCCCCCGGGGACAGGGGGCTCTCGGGCAGCTACGAGCAGTACTTC	CASSSPGDRGLSGSYEQYF
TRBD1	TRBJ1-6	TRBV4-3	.	TGCGCCAGCAGCCAAGCCGGGACAGGGGATAATTCACCCCTCCACTTT	CASSQAGTGDNSPLHF
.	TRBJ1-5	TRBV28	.	TGTGCCAGCAGTTTAACGGGTTGGGGTAGCAATCAGCCCCAGCATTTT	CASSLTGWGSNQPQHF